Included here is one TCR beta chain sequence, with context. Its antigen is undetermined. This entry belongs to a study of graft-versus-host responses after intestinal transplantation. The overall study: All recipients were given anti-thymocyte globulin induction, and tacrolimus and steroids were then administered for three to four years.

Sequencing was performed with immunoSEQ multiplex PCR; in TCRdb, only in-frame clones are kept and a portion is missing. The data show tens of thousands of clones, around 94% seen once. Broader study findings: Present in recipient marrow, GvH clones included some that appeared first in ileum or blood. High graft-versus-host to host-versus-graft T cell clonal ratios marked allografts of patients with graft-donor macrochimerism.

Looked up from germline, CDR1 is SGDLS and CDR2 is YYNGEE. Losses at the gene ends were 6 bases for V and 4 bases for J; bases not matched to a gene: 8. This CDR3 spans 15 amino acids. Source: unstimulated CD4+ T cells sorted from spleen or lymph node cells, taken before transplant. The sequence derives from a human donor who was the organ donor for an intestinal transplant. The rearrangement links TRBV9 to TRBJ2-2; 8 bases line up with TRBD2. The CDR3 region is CASTVGAGVTGELFF. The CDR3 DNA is TGTGCCAGCACCGTCGGAGCGGGGGTCACCGGGGAGCTGTTTTTT.